Following are 18 T cell receptor beta chains from one sample sequenced in a study of T cell clonality in common variable immunodeficiency. Profiled with immunoSEQ multiplex PCR; TCRdb holds only in-frame clones, not every one. The sample has about 66,000 clones, none seen only once. The sequenced sample consisted of peripheral blood mononuclear cells. The source is a person aged 18 to 70 in good health.

This clone appeared many times. The read halts 3 residues ahead of the CDR3 end, with the missing end drawn from the germline J gene. V and J are TRBV12-5 and TRBJ1-2, with no clear D. With 2 bases removed from V and 0 bases from J, the gap between germline ends came to 13 bases. The CDR3 is 16 residues long. From germline, CDR1 is LGHNT and CDR2 FRNRAP. The chain's CDR3 is CASGLSLPPTNYGYTF. The sequenced CDR3 bases are TGTGCTAGTGGTTTGTCCCTCCCGCCTACTAACTATGGC.

There are many counts of this clone. The missing CDR3 end, 3 residues past where the read stops, is filled in from the germline J gene. The chain uses TRBV5-1 and TRBJ2-2; 9 bases line up with TRBD1. This CDR3 region has 14 residues. Germline CDR1 reads SGHRS; CDR2 reads YFSETQ. The V segment lost 3 bases and the J segment 6 bases; nucleotides outside the gene matches: 3. The DNA read from the CDR3 is TGCGCCAGCAGCTGGACAGGGGACGCCGGGGAG. As protein: CASSWTGDAGE. The whole CDR3 protein reads CASSWTGDAGELFF.

This clone was found many times. The CDR3 is cut off 3 residues early in the read; its end comes from the germline J gene. The gene calls are TRBV20-1 and TRBJ1-5; D gene ambiguous. The germline gives CDR1 DFQATT, CDR2 SNEGSKA (reference sequence). CDR3 length: 15 amino acids. The V gene lost 3 bases and the J gene lost 2 bases, with 14 bases spanning the gap. The chain's CDR3 is CSASTDRGRNQPQHF. CDR3 DNA, as far as it was read: TGCAGTGCTAGTACTGATCGGGGTCGCAATCAGCCC.

On this clone itself: The read ends 3 residues before the CDR3 terminus; that terminus is restored from the germline J gene. This rearrangement joins TRBV5-4 to TRBJ2-7; D not certain. Trimming stripped 0 bases from V and 2 bases from J, with 9 bases between. This CDR3 is built from 14 residues. Looked up from germline, CDR1 is SGHNT and CDR2 is YYREEE (reference sequence). CDR3 sequence: CASSLDGGAYEQYF. The DNA read from the CDR3 is TGTGCCAGCAGCTTGGACGGCGGCGCCTACGAG.

The table lists this clone with many counts. The read ends 3 residues before the CDR3 terminus; that terminus is restored from the germline J gene. The rearrangement joins TRBV20-1 to TRBJ1-4; TRBD1 might be the D (6 bases). The V end was cut by 1 base, the J end by 5 bases, with 11 bases between. The germline gives CDR1 DFQATT, CDR2 SNEGSKA (reference sequence). This CDR3 is 14 amino acids long. The CDR3: CSARGTGFNEKLFF. The covered CDR3 bases are TGCAGTGCTAGAGGTACAGGGTTCAATGAAAAA.

This clone was observed a few times. The CDR3 end lies 3 residues beyond the end of the read and is filled in from the germline J gene. The J gene is TRBJ2-4, the V gene TRBV2; 12 bases map to TRBD2. J lost 3 bases, V lost 8 bases, and 14 bases had no gene match. This CDR3 comprises 18 residues. Per germline, CDR1 SNHLY and CDR2 FYNNEI. The CDR3 region is CASHENKGLAGIKNIQYF. The sequenced part of the CDR3 DNA is TGTGCCAGCCATGAGAACAAGGGACTAGCGGGCATCAAAAACATT.

This clone was observed many times. The CDR3 end lies 3 residues beyond the end of the read and is filled in from the germline J gene. This chain connects TRBV16 to TRBJ2-2; D gene uncertain. CDR1 and CDR2 (germline): KGHSY, FQNENV. V lost 2 bases to trimming and J lost 0 bases, with 10 bases between them. CDR3 length equals 16 residues. Partial CDR3 DNA: TGTGCCAGCAGCCAACTCGGGTCAGCGAACACCGGGGAG. This gives the protein CASSQLGSANTGE. The entire CDR3 reads CASSQLGSANTGELFF.

This clone was detected ten times or more. The CDR3 end falls 3 residues outside the read, so it is completed with the germline J gene. The chain combines TRBV14 with TRBJ1-6; TRBD1 aligns across 9 bases. Germline loops: CDR1 SGHDN, CDR2 FVKESK. The CDR3 totals 15 residues. The ends lost 4 bases at V and 7 bases at J; junction bases unmatched: 5. The CDR3 sequence is CASSLGQGLNSPLHF. CDR3 bases read: TGTGCCAGCAGCCTGGGACAGGGTCTGAATTCACCC. Full variable domain (outside the CDR3, taken from reference TRBV14 and TRBJ1-6): EAGVTQFPSHSVIEKGQTVTLRCDPISGHDNLYWYRRVMGKEIKFLLHFVKESKQDESGMPNNRFLAERTGGTYSTLKVQPAELEDSGVYFCASSLGQGLNSPLHFGNGTRLTVT.

This clone was picked up many times. The CDR3 here is CSAQGTENAFF. Incomplete CDR3 DNA: TGCAGCGCCCAGGGTACCGAAAAT. The gene calls are TRBV29-1 and TRBJ1-1, with a tentative D call TRBD1 (5 bases). Read sequence stops 3 residues before the CDR3 end, and the germline J gene provides the missing end. Germline V gene lookup returns CDR1 SQVTM and CDR2 ANQGSEA. The CDR3 is made up of 11 amino acids.

There are many counts of this clone. The CDR3 end falls 3 residues outside the read, so it is completed with the germline J gene. V and J are TRBV18 and TRBJ2-3, with 12 bases matching TRBD2. The CDR3 is 16 amino acids. The trim removed 4 bases at V and 5 bases at J, leaving 7 bases unmatched. CDR1 is KGHSH, CDR2 LQKENI, per germline. CDR3 bases read: TGTGCCAGCTCACATCGACTAGCGGGAGCGGTAGATACG. It codes for CASSHRLAGAVDT. The complete CDR3 sequence is CASSHRLAGAVDTQYF.

This clone was detected ten times or more. A read error may account for a junction end that differs from germline. The CDR3 extends 3 residues past the end of the read, so its final part is completed from the germline J gene. The gene calls are TRBV6-1 and TRBJ1-5, with a possible D match to TRBD1 (5 bases). CDR1 MNHNS and CDR2 SASEGT come from the germline V gene. The CDR3 spans 15 residues. CDR3 DNA (partial): TGTGCCAGCAGTGTATACCGTGTGGACAATCGGCCC. Its protein is CASSVYRVDNRP. The whole CDR3 sequence is CASSVYRVDNRPQHF.

This clone was found many times. The CDR3 end lies 3 residues beyond the end of the read and is filled in from the germline J gene. This chain connects TRBV5-1 to TRBJ2-5; the match to TRBD2 covers 8 bases. CDR1 and CDR2 (germline): SGHRS, YFSETQ. The CDR3 consists of 15 residues. Trimming took 5 bases from V and 1 from J; bases not matched to a gene: 7. The CDR3 spells CASRQGLGPQETQYF. The DNA read from the CDR3 is TGCGCCAGCAGGCAGGGACTAGGGCCCCAAGAGACC.

This clone occurred many times. Sequencing ends 3 residues short of the CDR3 end; the germline J gene provides the rest. This chain joins TRBV7-3 and TRBJ2-2; 10 bases fit TRBD1. The CDR3 is 15 amino acids. Germline CDR1 and CDR2: SGHTA and FQGTGA. Trimming took 7 bases from V and 4 from J; bases not matched to a gene: 6. This chain's CDR3 is CASTQTGGGTGELFF. The CDR3 DNA, read in part, is TGTGCCAGCACCCAGACAGGGGGCGGCACCGGGGAG.

This clone was recorded at least ten times. Read data end 3 residues before the CDR3 end; the end is taken from the germline J gene. The chain uses TRBV6-2 or TRBV6-3 and TRBJ1-2; D is unclear. Germline V gives CDR1 MNHEY, CDR2 SVGEGT. The germline V and J ends were trimmed by 7 bases and 2 bases, with 14 bases remaining between them. This CDR3 is built from 14 residues. The CDR3 reads CASTWALPNYGYTF. The sequenced part of the CDR3 DNA is TGTGCCAGCACCTGGGCCTTACCCAACTATGGC.

This clone was counted at least ten times. The DNA ends 3 residues before the CDR3 does, and the rest of the CDR3 is filled in from the germline J gene. The rearrangement joins TRBV7-3 to TRBJ2-1; 7 nucleotides align to TRBD2. Germline assignment: CDR1 SGHTA and CDR2 FQGTGA. The CDR3 runs to 14 residues. The junction had 6 bases not matched to a gene; V was cut back by 2 bases and J by 8 bases. The CDR3 DNA, read in part, is TGTGCCAGCAGCTTAGGGCGGGAGTGGGATGAG. This gives the protein CASSLGREWDE. The whole CDR3 protein is CASSLGREWDEQFF.

This clone appeared many times. The missing CDR3 end, 3 residues past where the read stops, is filled in from the germline J gene. The V gene is TRBV20-1, the J gene TRBJ2-1; 12 positions agree with TRBD2. This CDR3 region has 14 residues. J was trimmed by 7 bases and V by 6 bases; bases with no gene match: 7. Germline CDR1 reads DFQATT; CDR2 reads SNEGSKA (reference sequence). The part of the CDR3 DNA that was read is TGCAGTGCCAGACTAGCGGGAGAGTTGAATGAG. It codes for CSARLAGELNE. The entire CDR3 sequence reads CSARLAGELNEQFF.

Many counts were recorded for this clone. The read stops 3 residues short of the end of the CDR3; the missing end is completed from the germline J gene. V gene TRBV7-9 combines with J gene TRBJ2-7; 11 bases line up with TRBD2. With 4 bases clipped from V and 6 bases from J, the junction kept 8 bases outside the gene matches. The CDR3 runs to 15 residues. The germline CDR1 and CDR2 sequences are SEHNR and FQNEAQ (reference sequence). CDR3 sequence reads: CASSSTNGLAGEQYF. CDR3 DNA, as far as it was read: TGTGCCAGCAGCTCTACTAACGGACTAGCGGGCGAG.

This clone showed up many times. The CDR3 goes on 3 residues after the read ends, and that part is filled in from the germline J gene. The gene calls are TRBV7-6 and TRBJ2-2, with TRBD1 matching over 11 bases. The germline CDR1 and CDR2 sequences are SGHVS and FNYEAQ. The CDR3 length is 15 residues. With 4 bases clipped from V and 6 bases from J, the junction kept 4 bases outside the gene matches. The covered CDR3 bases are TGTGCCAGCAGCTCCGCGGGACAGGGGGCCGGGGAG. Translation: CASSSAGQGAGE. The whole CDR3 is CASSSAGQGAGELFF.